What follows are 32 T cell receptor beta chains derived from one specimen sequenced in a study of naive and memory T cell subsets. Both TRBC1 and TRBC2 were covered by a beta constant-region primer of two equimolar oligonucleotides. The ligated cDNA underwent four PCR rounds using SP2 and nested alpha and beta constant-region primers. A single record per CDR3 protein comes from TCRdb applying MiXCR to the UMI-ligation and nested PCR reads. The sample has around 160,000 distinct CDR3 sequences; over 20% are singletons. Study results and limitations: Especially in CD8 cells, naive repertoires contained a few larger clonotypes, possibly CD45RA-re-expressing memory cells.

These TCRs' antigens remain unknown. Specimen: naive CD4+ T cells from blood. The receptors here all came from a human donor in good health.

This clonotype has just a few counts. The rearrangement uses TRBV29-1 and TRBJ2-3; D call uncertain. Trimming took 4 bases from V and 5 from J, leaving 13 bases between them. This CDR3 has 13 amino acids. The germline V gene has CDR1 SQVTM and CDR2 ANQGSEA. The DNA of the CDR3 is TGCAGCGTTGTGGGGTCGGCCTTAGATACGCAGTATTTT. Translating gives CSVVGSALDTQYF.

This clonotype has a count of ten or more. The chain links TRBV20-1 to TRBJ2-3, with 11 bases identical to TRBD2. CDR3 length equals 16 residues. After removal of 5 bases from V and 6 bases from J, the junction contained 13 bases not matched to a gene. Per germline, CDR1 DFQATT and CDR2 SNEGSKA (reference sequence). The CDR3 DNA reads TGCAGTGCTGCGCTAAAGACTAGCGGGATCAGTGATACGCAGTATTTT. Amino acid sequence: CSAALKTSGISDTQYF.

The V and J genes are TRBV6-4 and TRBJ2-3; D unresolved. Trimming removed 5 bases at V and 0 bases at J, with 9 bases between. The CDR3 spans 14 residues. From germline, CDR1 is MRHNA and CDR2 SNTAGT. CDR3 region: CASSTGPSTDTQYF. The CDR3 DNA reads as TGTGCCAGCAGTACCGGGCCGAGCACAGATACGCAGTATTTT.

This clonotype was counted at least ten times. The chain is built from TRBV18 and TRBJ1-1, with D uncertain. The V end lost 6 bases, the J end lost 1 base, and 3 bases lay between the germline ends. This CDR3 has 11 residues. Germline V lookup: CDR1 KGHSH, CDR2 LQKENI. CDR3 region: CASSGNTEAFF. The CDR3 nucleotides are TGTGCCAGCTCTGGGAACACTGAAGCTTTCTTT.

V gene TRBV6-6 combines with J gene TRBJ1-5; D is unresolved. The CDR3 loop spans 13 amino acids. Trimming removed 7 bases at V and 6 bases at J, with 13 bases between. CDR1 is MNHNY, CDR2 SVGAGI, per germline (reference sequence). The DNA for the CDR3 is TGTGCCAGCACCTACAATATGGCTCAGCCCCAGCATTTT. This sequence encodes CASTYNMAQPQHF.

In this sample, this clonotype turned up a few times. CDR3 sequence (DNA): TGCGCCAGCACCATGAGTGGTAGTAATGAGCAGTTCTTC. Amino acid sequence: CASTMSGSNEQFF. The V gene is TRBV10-1, the J gene TRBJ2-1; no definite D call. CDR3 length: 13 residues. Looked up from germline, CDR1 is WNHNN and CDR2 is SYGVQD (reference sequence). Trimming cost V 7 bases and J 7 bases, with 14 bases left between them.

The chain joins TRBV20-1 to TRBJ2-1; 11 nucleotides align to TRBD2. CDR1 and CDR2 from the germline V gene are DFQATT and SNEGSKA (reference sequence). CDR3 length: 15 amino acids. J lost 7 bases, V lost 3 bases, and 8 bases had no gene match. The CDR3 sequence: CSASRIAGGGNEQFF. The CDR3 DNA follows: TGCAGTGCTAGCCGAATAGCGGGAGGGGGAAATGAGCAGTTCTTC.

The genes are TRBV29-1 and TRBJ1-2; tentatively, D is TRBD1 (5 bases). The CDR3 has 13 amino acids. The V gene lost 2 bases and the J gene lost 7 bases, with 14 bases spanning the gap. From germline, CDR1 is SQVTM and CDR2 ANQGSEA. The CDR3 nucleotides read TGCAGCGTTGAATACAGGCCGGCCGTTGGCTACACCTTC. Translating it yields CSVEYRPAVGYTF.

Only a few counts were recorded for this clonotype. The CDR3 here is CASKRLASTDTQYF. CDR3 nucleotide sequence: TGTGCCAGCAAACGACTAGCTAGCACAGATACGCAGTATTTT. The chain combines TRBV6-5 with TRBJ2-3, with 7 bases that match TRBD2. Germline lookup yields CDR1 MNHEY and CDR2 SVGAGI. V trimming: 7 bases; J trimming: 0 bases; junction bases outside the gene matches: 4. The CDR3 spans 14 residues.

The rearrangement links TRBV12-3 or TRBV12-4 to TRBJ2-7; tentatively, D is TRBD1 (6 bases). The germline V and J ends were trimmed by 1 base and 1 base, with 8 bases remaining between them. The CDR3 covers 14 residues. Here the CDR3 reads CASSLGGQSYEQYF. The CDR3, as DNA: TGTGCCAGCAGTTTAGGTGGACAGTCCTACGAGCAGTACTTC.

Note on this clonotype: A read error may produce the germline difference seen at one junction end. The rearrangement uses TRBV30 and TRBJ2-3; 9 nucleotides align to TRBD2. CDR3 size: 13 residues. Per germline, CDR1 GTSNPN and CDR2 SVGIG (reference sequence). CDR3 amino acids: CAWRGTSTDTQYF. The DNA of the CDR3 is TGTGCCTGGAGGGGGACTAGCACGGATACGCAGTATTTT.

The rearrangement joins TRBV28 to TRBJ2-7; 7 nucleotides agree with TRBD1. With V trimmed by 4 bases and J by 0 bases, 6 bases remained unmatched. Per the germline V gene, CDR1 is MDHEN and CDR2 is SYDVKM. The CDR3 runs to 15 residues. The CDR3 spells CASSSTGDHSYEQYF. DNA for the CDR3: TGTGCCAGCAGTTCAACAGGGGACCACTCCTACGAGCAGTACTTC.

This clonotype was recorded a few times. This rearrangement joins TRBV6-1 to TRBJ2-7, with D perhaps matching TRBD1 (6 bases). CDR1 is MNHNS and CDR2 is SASEGT in the germline V gene. The CDR3 runs 15 residues. V gave up 7 bases and J gave up 5 bases, with 21 bases separating them. The CDR3 bases are TGTGCCAGCAACGGGCAGGGGTTAATAAATGACGAGCAGTACTTC. It specifies CASNGQGLINDEQYF.

The rearrangement joins TRBV20-1 to TRBJ1-4, with a tentative D call TRBD1 (5 bases). The germline V and J ends were trimmed by 6 bases and 5 bases, with 13 bases remaining between them. CDR1 and CDR2 from the germline V gene are DFQATT and SNEGSKA (reference sequence). The CDR3 totals 13 residues. The CDR3, as DNA: TGCAGTGCCTCAGACAGAAAAAATGAAAAACTGTTTTTT. It translates to CSASDRKNEKLFF.

The sample holds a few counts of this clonotype. The chain links TRBV5-6 to TRBJ2-3; unclear D gene. The CDR3 spans 13 residues. V lost 4 bases to trimming and J lost 1 base, with 7 bases between them. CDR1 is SGHDT and CDR2 is YYEEEE in the germline V gene. The CDR3 nucleotides are TGTGCCAGCAGCCGGTGGGGCACAGATACGCAGTATTTT. Protein product: CASSRWGTDTQYF.

In its sample, this clonotype was seen many times. This CDR3 reads CASSMATRGNEQFF. Here the CDR3 DNA reads TGTGCCAGTAGTATGGCGACAAGAGGCAATGAGCAGTTCTTC. The chain combines TRBV19 with TRBJ2-1; no reliable D call. This CDR3 spans 14 amino acids. CDR1 and CDR2 (germline): LNHDA, SQIVND (reference sequence). Between the trimmed V and J ends, which lost 3 bases and 6 bases, there was a span of 12 bases.

Ten or more counts support this clonotype. The chain uses TRBV20-1 and TRBJ2-3; TRBD2 matches 12 bases. This CDR3 comprises 13 residues. Germline assignment: CDR1 DFQATT and CDR2 SNEGSKA (reference sequence). V was clipped by 7 bases and J by 5 bases; unmatched bases: 4. This CDR3 reads CSGLTSGGDTQYF. CDR3 sequence (DNA): TGCAGTGGATTGACTAGCGGGGGAGATACGCAGTATTTT.

The gene calls are TRBV6-1 and TRBJ2-1; no definite D call. Trimming cost V 1 base and J 2 bases, with 9 bases left between them. In germline, CDR1 is MNHNS, CDR2 SASEGT. This CDR3 contains 15 residues. The CDR3 sequence: CASSEGGETYNEQFF. The CDR3 nucleotides are TGTGCCAGCAGTGAAGGAGGAGAAACCTACAATGAGCAGTTCTTC.

CDR3 loop: CSARGLTDLGTFF. As DNA, the CDR3 is TGCAGTGCTAGAGGCTTAACGGATTTAGGGACTTTCTTT. The chain links TRBV20-1 to TRBJ1-1; no clear D gene. Germline-derived CDR1 and CDR2 are DFQATT and SNEGSKA (reference sequence). The CDR3 sequence is 13 residues long. Trimming stripped 1 base from V and 12 bases from J, with 18 bases between.

This chain links TRBV7-2 with TRBJ2-2; D uncertain. The CDR3 covers 12 residues. Per germline, CDR1 SGHTA and CDR2 FQGNSA. Trimming removed 5 bases at V and 5 bases at J, with 6 bases between. The CDR3 DNA reads as TGTGCCAGCAGCCCTTTTACCGGGGAGCTGTTTTTT. Encoded protein: CASSPFTGELFF.

This clonotype has only a few counts. This chain uses TRBV10-3 with TRBJ2-7, with TRBD2 matching 9 bases. Looked up from germline, CDR1 is ENHRY and CDR2 is SYGVKD. The CDR3 length is 15 residues. V lost 0 bases and J lost 3; bases outside the gene matches: 3. The CDR3, as DNA: TGTGCCATCAGTGAGTCACTAGCGGGCGTCTACGAGCAGTACTTC. Its protein product is CAISESLAGVYEQYF.

The gene calls are TRBV29-1 and TRBJ1-1; 7 nucleotides agree with TRBD1. CDR1 and CDR2 from the germline V gene are SQVTM and ANQGSEA. After removal of 7 bases from V and 1 base from J, the junction contained 6 bases not matched to a gene. The CDR3 is 13 residues long. CDR3 nucleotides: TGCAGCGCTGAGGGACAGCCGAACACTGAAGCTTTCTTT. Translating it yields CSAEGQPNTEAFF.

The rearrangement links TRBV6-2 or TRBV6-3 to TRBJ2-7, with TRBD1 identical over 7 bases. Germline loops: CDR1 MNHEY, CDR2 SVGEGT. The CDR3 has 17 amino acids. V lost 6 bases, J lost 0 bases, and 14 bases stayed unmatched. The DNA for the CDR3 is TGTGCCAGCAGCTGGGACAGTCTACAGCGGACCTCCTACGAGCAGTACTTC. Protein product: CASSWDSLQRTSYEQYF.

This clonotype was seen a few times. This chain joins TRBV7-9 and TRBJ1-1; the match to TRBD1 covers 8 bases. The CDR3 covers 15 residues. CDR1 and CDR2 (germline): SEHNR, FQNEAQ (reference sequence). The V segment lost 3 bases and the J segment 1 base; nucleotides outside the gene matches: 4. The CDR3 sequence is CASSFWTGKNTEAFF. The CDR3 region has the DNA TGTGCCAGCAGCTTCTGGACAGGGAAGAACACTGAAGCTTTCTTT. The complete variable domain, with remaining parts taken from reference TRBV7-9 and TRBJ1-1, reads DTGVSQNPRHKITKRGQNVTFRCDPISEHNRLYWYRQTLGQGPEFLTYFQNEAQLEKSRLLSDRFSAERPKGSFSTLEIQRTEQGDSAMYLCASSFWTGKNTEAFFGQGTRLTVV.

This clonotype was found once. The chain is built from TRBV7-2 and TRBJ2-6; D is ambiguous. The germline V gene has CDR1 SGHTA and CDR2 FQGNSA. CDR3 length: 18 amino acids. V lost 1 base to trimming and J lost 0 bases, with 13 bases between them. The CDR3 sequence: CASSLVSLGSSGANVLTF. The DNA for the CDR3 is TGTGCCAGCAGCTTAGTTTCCTTGGGCAGCTCTGGGGCCAACGTCCTGACTTTC.

This clonotype was counted at least ten times. The rearrangement links TRBV5-1 to TRBJ2-7, with 9 positions matching TRBD1. V dropped 3 bases and J dropped 7; count of bases not matched to a gene: 8. CDR1 is SGHRS, CDR2 YFSETQ, per germline. The CDR3 is 14 residues long. CDR3: CASSSGTGWREQYF. CDR3 in DNA: TGCGCCAGCAGCTCCGGGACAGGGTGGAGGGAGCAGTACTTC.

The rearrangement uses TRBV6-5 and TRBJ1-2, with 7 bases fitting TRBD1. CDR3 length: 14 residues. Germline V lookup: CDR1 MNHEY, CDR2 SVGAGI. Trimming cost V 2 bases and J 2 bases; bases outside gene matches: 2. CDR3 sequence reads: CASSYGTVNYGYTF. The CDR3 nucleotides are TGTGCCAGCAGTTACGGGACAGTCAACTATGGCTACACCTTC.

In its sample, this clonotype was seen a few times. The J gene is TRBJ2-1, the V gene TRBV24-1, with TRBD2 matching over 8 bases. J lost 6 bases, V lost 7 bases, and 13 bases had no gene match. Looked up from germline, CDR1 is KGHDR and CDR2 is SFDVKD. CDR3 length: 16 residues. The CDR3 nucleotides read TGTGCCACCAGGGGTAGCGGGACTCAAAGCGCCAATGAGCAGTTCTTC. This gives the protein CATRGSGTQSANEQFF.

This clonotype was detected only a few times. This chain joins TRBV14 and TRBJ2-1; a possible D gene is TRBD1 (5 bases). V was pared by 3 bases and J by 8 bases, with 14 bases between. The germline V gene has CDR1 SGHDN and CDR2 FVKESK. The CDR3 totals 14 residues. Here the CDR3 reads CASSQGWGPDEQFF. CDR3 bases: TGTGCCAGCAGCCAGGGATGGGGCCCAGATGAGCAGTTCTTC.

This clonotype was observed a handful of times. The V gene is TRBV29-1, the J gene TRBJ1-1; D gene unclear. V shed 6 bases and J shed 10 bases, with 9 bases lying between them. Germline CDR1 SQVTM, CDR2 ANQGSEA. The CDR3 is 9 residues long. CDR3 bases: TGCAGCGTCGGGAGTACAGCTTTCTTT. Amino acids: CSVGSTAFF.

The sample holds a few counts of this clonotype. This chain connects TRBV10-3 to TRBJ2-6; a possible D gene is TRBD2 (6 bases). V lost 6 bases and J lost 0, with 9 bases in between. Germline loops: CDR1 ENHRY, CDR2 SYGVKD. This CDR3 has 15 amino acids. In nucleotides, the CDR3 is TGTGCCATCAGCCCCGGGGGCTCTGGGGCCAACGTCCTGACTTTC. It encodes CAISPGGSGANVLTF.

V and J are TRBV6-5 and TRBJ2-7; 8 bases are a match to TRBD2. V lost 6 bases to trimming and J lost 6 bases; unmatched junction nucleotides: 4. CDR1 MNHEY and CDR2 SVGAGI come from the germline V gene. This CDR3 is 12 amino acids long. DNA for the CDR3: TGTGCCAGCAGCTCGGGACTAGGCGAGCAGTACTTC. The encoded protein is CASSSGLGEQYF.